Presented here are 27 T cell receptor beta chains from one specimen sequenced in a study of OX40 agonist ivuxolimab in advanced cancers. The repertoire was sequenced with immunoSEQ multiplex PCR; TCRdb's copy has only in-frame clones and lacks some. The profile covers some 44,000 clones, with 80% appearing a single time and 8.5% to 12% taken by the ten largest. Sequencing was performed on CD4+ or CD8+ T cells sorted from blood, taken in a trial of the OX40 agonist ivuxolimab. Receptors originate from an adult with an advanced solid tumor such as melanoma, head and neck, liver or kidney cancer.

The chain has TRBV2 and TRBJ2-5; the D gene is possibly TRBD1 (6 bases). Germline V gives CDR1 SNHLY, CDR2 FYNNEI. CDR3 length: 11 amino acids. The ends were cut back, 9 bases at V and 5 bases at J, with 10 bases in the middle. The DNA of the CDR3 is TGTGCCAGATCAAGGGGGGAGACCCAGTACTTC. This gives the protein CARSRGETQYF.

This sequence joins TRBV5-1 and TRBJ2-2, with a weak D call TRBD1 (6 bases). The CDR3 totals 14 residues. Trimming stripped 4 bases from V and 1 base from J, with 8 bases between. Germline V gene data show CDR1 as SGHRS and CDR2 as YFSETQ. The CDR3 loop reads CASSRDMNTGELFF. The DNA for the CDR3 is TGCGCCAGCAGCCGGGACATGAACACCGGGGAGCTGTTTTTT.

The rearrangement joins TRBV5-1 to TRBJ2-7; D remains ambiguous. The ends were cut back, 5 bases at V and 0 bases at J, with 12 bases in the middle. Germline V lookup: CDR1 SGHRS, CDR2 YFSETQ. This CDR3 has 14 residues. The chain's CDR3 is CASRSQADSYEQYF. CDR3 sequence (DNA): TGCGCCAGCAGATCGCAGGCCGACTCCTACGAGCAGTACTTC.

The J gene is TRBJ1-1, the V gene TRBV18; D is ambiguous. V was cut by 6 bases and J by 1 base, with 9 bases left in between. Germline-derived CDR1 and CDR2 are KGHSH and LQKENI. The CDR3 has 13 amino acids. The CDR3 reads CASSRRGNTEAFF. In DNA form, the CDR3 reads TGTGCCAGCTCTCGGAGAGGGAACACTGAAGCTTTCTTT. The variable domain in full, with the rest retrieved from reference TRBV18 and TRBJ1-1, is NAGVMQNPRHLVRRRGQEARLRCSPMKGHSHVYWYRQLPEEGLKFMVYLQKENIIDESGMPKERFSAEFPKEGPSILRIQQVVRGDSAAYFCASSRRGNTEAFFGQGTRLTVV.

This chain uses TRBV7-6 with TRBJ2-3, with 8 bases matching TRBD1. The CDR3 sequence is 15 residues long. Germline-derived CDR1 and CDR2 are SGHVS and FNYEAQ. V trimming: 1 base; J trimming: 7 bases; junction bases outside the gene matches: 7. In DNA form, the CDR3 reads TGTGCCAGCAGCTTAGAGCAGGGGGCTACCTATACGCAGTATTTT. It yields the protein CASSLEQGATYTQYF.

The chain's CDR3 is CASSFRVPGGDGYTF. CDR3 nucleotides: TGCGCCAGCAGCTTCAGGGTGCCCGGGGGCGATGGCTACACCTTC. This rearrangement joins TRBV5-1 to TRBJ1-2, with D tentatively TRBD1 (6 bases). CDR1 is SGHRS and CDR2 is YFSETQ in the germline V gene. The V gene lost 2 bases and the J gene lost 6 bases, with 17 bases spanning the gap. The CDR3 has 15 residues.

The CDR3 region has the DNA TGCGCCAGCAGCCCTGGTCCGGGAGATTTCTACAATGAGCAGTTCTTC. Translating gives CASSPGPGDFYNEQFF. The chain links TRBV4-1 to TRBJ2-1, with D possibly being TRBD2 (6 bases). The CDR3 length is 16 residues. Germline CDR1 is MGHRA and CDR2 is YSYEKL. Trimming removed 4 bases at V and 3 bases at J, with 16 bases between.

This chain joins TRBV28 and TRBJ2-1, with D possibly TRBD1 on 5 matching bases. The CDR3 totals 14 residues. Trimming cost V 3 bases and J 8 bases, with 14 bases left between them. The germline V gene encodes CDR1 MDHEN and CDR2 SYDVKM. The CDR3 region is CASSLRDRTHEQFF. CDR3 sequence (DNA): TGTGCCAGCAGTTTGCGCGACAGAACGCATGAGCAGTTCTTC.

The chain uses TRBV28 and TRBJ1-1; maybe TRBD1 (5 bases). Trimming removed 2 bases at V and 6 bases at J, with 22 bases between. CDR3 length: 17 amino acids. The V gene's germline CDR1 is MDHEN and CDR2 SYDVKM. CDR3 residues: CASSLRVGQGYSAEAFF. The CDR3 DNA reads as TGTGCCAGCAGTTTAAGGGTCGGGCAGGGTTATTCTGCTGAAGCTTTCTTT. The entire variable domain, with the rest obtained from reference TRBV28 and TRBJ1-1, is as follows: DVKVTQSSRYLVKRTGEKVFLECVQDMDHENMFWYRQDPGLGLRLIYFSYDVKMKEKGDIPEGYSVSREKKERFSLILESASTNQTSMYLCASSLRVGQGYSAEAFFGQGTRLTVV.

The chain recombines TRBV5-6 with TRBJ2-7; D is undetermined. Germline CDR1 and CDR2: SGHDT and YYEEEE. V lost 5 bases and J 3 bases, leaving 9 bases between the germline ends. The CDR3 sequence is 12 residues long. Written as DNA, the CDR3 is TGTGCCAGCAGTCCCCAGCACTACGAGCAGTACTTC. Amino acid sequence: CASSPQHYEQYF.

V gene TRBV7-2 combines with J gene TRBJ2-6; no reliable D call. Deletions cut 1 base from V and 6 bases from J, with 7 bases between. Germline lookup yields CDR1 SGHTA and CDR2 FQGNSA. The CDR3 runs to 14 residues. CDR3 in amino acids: CASSLVGKANVLTF. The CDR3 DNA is TGTGCCAGCAGCTTAGTCGGCAAGGCCAACGTCCTGACTTTC.

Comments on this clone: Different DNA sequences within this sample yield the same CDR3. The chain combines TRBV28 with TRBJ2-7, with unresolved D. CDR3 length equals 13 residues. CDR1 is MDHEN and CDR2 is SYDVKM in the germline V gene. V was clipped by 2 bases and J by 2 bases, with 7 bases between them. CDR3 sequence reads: CASSLDGPYEQYF. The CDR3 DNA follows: TGTGCCAGCAGTTTAGACGGACCCTACGAGCAGTACTTC.

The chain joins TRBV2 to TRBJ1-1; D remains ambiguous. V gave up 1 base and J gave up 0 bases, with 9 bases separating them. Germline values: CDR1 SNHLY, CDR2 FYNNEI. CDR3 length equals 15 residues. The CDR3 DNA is TGTGCCAGCAGTGAAGGGGAGAGGCTGAACACTGAAGCTTTCTTT. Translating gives CASSEGERLNTEAFF.

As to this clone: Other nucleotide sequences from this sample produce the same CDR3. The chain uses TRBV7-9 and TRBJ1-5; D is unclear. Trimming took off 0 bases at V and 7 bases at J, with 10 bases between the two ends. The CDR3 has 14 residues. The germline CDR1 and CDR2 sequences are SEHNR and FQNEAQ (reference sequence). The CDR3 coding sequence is TGTGCCAGCAGCTTAGCGACGGCGAGCCAGCCCCAGCATTTT. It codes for CASSLATASQPQHF.

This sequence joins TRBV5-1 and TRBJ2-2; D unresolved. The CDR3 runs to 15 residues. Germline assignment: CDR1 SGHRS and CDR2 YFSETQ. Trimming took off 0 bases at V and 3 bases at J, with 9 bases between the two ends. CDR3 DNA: TGCGCCAGCAGCTTGGAAGACACCCACACCGGGGAGCTGTTTTTT. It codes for CASSLEDTHTGELFF.

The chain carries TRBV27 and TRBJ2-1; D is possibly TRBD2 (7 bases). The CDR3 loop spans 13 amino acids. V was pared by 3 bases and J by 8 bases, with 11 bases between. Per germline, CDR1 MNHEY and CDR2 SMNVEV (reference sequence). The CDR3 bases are TGTGCCAGCAGTTTGCAGGGGAGGGATGAGCAGTTCTTC. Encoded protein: CASSLQGRDEQFF.

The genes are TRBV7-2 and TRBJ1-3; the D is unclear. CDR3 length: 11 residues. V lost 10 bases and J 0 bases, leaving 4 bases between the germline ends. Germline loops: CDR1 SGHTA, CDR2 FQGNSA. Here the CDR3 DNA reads TGTGCCACGGGCTCTGGAAACACCATATATTTT. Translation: CATGSGNTIYF.

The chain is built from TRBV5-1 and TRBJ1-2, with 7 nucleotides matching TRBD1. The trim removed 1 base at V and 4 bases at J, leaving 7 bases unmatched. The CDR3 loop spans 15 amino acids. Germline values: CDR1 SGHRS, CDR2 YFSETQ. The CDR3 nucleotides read TGCGCCAGCAGCTTGACAGGGGACAACAGCTATGGCTACACCTTC. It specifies CASSLTGDNSYGYTF.

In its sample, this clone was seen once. CDR3 region: CASSVTAGGGEQYF. The DNA of the CDR3 is TGTGCCAGCAGCGTAACCGCGGGAGGGGGAGAGCAGTACTTC. The chain has TRBV9 and TRBJ2-7; TRBD2 aligns across 9 bases. This CDR3 is 14 amino acids long. V shed 1 base, J shed 7 bases, and the junction held 6 bases outside the gene matches. Per the germline V gene, CDR1 is SGDLS and CDR2 is YYNGEE.

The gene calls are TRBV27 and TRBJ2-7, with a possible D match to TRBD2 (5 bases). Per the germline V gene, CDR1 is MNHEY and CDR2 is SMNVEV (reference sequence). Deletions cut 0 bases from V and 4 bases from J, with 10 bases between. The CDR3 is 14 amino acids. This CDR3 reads CASSLSYGEYEQYF. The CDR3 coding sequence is TGTGCCAGCAGTTTATCGTACGGGGAGTACGAGCAGTACTTC.

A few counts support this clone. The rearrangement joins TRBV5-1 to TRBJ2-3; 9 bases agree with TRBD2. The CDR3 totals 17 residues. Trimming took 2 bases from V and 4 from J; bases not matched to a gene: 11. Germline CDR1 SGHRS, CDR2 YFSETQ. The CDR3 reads CASSFSATTSGADTQYF. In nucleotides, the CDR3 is TGCGCCAGCAGCTTCTCGGCGACGACTAGCGGCGCAGATACGCAGTATTTT.

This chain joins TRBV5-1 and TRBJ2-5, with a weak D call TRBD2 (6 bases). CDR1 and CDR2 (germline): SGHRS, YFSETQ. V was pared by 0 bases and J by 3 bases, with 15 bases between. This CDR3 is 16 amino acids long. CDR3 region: CASSLAGSGGKETQYF. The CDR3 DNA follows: TGCGCCAGCAGCTTGGCCGGTAGCGGAGGAAAAGAGACCCAGTACTTC.

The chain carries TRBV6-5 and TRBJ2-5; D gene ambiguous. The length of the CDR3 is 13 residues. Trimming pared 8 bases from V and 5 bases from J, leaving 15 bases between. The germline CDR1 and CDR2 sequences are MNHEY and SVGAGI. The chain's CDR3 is CASLRQTGETQYF. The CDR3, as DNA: TGTGCCAGCTTGCGGCAGACGGGTGAGACCCAGTACTTC.

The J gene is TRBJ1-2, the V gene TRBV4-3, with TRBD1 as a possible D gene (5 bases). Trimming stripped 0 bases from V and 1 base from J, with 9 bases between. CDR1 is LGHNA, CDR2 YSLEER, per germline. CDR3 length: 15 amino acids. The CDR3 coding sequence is TGCGCCAGCAGCCAAGAAACGGGGCTTAACTATGGCTACACCTTC. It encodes CASSQETGLNYGYTF.

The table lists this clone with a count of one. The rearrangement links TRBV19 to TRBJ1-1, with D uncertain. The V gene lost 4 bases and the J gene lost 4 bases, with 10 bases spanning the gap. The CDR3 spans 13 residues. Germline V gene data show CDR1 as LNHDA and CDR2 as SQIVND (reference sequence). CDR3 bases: TGTGCCAGTAGTACCGGAGAGACCACTGAAGCTTTCTTT. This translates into CASSTGETTEAFF.

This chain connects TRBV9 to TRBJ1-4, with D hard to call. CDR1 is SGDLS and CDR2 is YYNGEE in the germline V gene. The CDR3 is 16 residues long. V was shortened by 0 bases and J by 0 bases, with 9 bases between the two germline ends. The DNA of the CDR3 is TGTGCCAGCAGCGTAGAAGGGTCTCCAACTAATGAAAAACTGTTTTTT. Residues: CASSVEGSPTNEKLFF. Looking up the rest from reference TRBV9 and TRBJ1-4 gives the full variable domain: DSGVTQTPKHLITATGQRVTLRCSPRSGDLSVYWYQQSLDQGLQFLIQYYNGEERAKGNILERFSAQQFPDLHSELNLSSLELGDSALYFCASSVEGSPTNEKLFFGSGTQLSVL.

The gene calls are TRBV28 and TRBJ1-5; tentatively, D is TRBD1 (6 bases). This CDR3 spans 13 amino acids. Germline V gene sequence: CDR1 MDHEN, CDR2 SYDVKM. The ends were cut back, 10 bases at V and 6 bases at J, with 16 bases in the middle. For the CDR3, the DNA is TGTGCCACCAATAAACAACAGGGTCAGCCCCAGCATTTT. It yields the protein CATNKQQGQPQHF. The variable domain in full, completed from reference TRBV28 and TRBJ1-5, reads DVKVTQSSRYLVKRTGEKVFLECVQDMDHENMFWYRQDPGLGLRLIYFSYDVKMKEKGDIPEGYSVSREKKERFSLILESASTNQTSMYLCATNKQQGQPQHFGDGTRLSIL.